This T cell receptor (beta chain) was identified during a study of brain T cells in children with intractable seizures. Measured with immunoSEQ multiplex PCR; TCRdb has only the in-frame clones, and not every one. The sample holds about 350,000 clones; 93% are singletons and the top ten take 5% to 7%. This clone is a singleton in its sample. The target antigen is unknown. Documented time point: blood from clinic visit 5 months post-surgery; TSC patient then seizure free. Only cases whose brain tissue showed the highest T cell transcript signatures were sequenced. Patients received at least one anti-epileptic drug before surgery. Study-wide results and caveats: HCMV serostatus was not known, and viral specificity came from CDR3 similarity only.

The CDR3 is made up of 15 amino acids. The germline V gene encodes CDR1 SQVTM and CDR2 ANQGSEA. V shed 1 base, J shed 7 bases, and the junction held 10 bases outside the gene matches. The clonotype originates from a boy under three years old with tuberous sclerosis and intractable seizures. Here the sequenced sample was peripheral blood, taken approximately 5 months after surgery. V usage is TRBV29-1 and J usage is TRBJ2-7, with TRBD1 matching over 10 bases. In DNA form, the CDR3 reads TGCAGCGTTGAAGTGAGGGGAGCGGGACAGGGGGAGCAGTACTTC. Its translation is CSVEVRGAGQGEQYF.